One and the same sample provided the 18 T cell receptor beta chains below, sequenced in a study of T cells in Graves' hyperthyroidism and ophthalmopathy. It was RNA transcripts that yielded the amplified TCR beta CDR3 regions. The HTBI primer set served for first-round RT-PCR of the TCR CDR3. TCRdb analysed the multiplex PCR reads with MiXCR anew, one entry per CDR3 protein. The sample yields a few hundred thousand distinct CDR3 sequences, less than 15% seen once. Sequenced material: blood. Receptor source: a woman aged 40 to 49 with Graves' hyperthyroidism that later progressed to Graves' ophthalmopathy.

This clonotype has a count of ten or more. The chain couples TRBV25-1 to TRBJ2-7, with a tentative D call TRBD1 (6 bases). This CDR3 has 15 amino acids. The V gene lost 6 bases and the J gene lost 5 bases, with 20 bases spanning the gap. From germline, CDR1 is MGHDK and CDR2 SYGVNS. CDR3 DNA sequence: TGTGCCAGCAGGAAGACAGGTAACAGGGTAGACGAGCAGTACTTC. This encodes CASRKTGNRVDEQYF.

This clonotype was seen only a few times. The chain employs TRBV20-1 and TRBJ2-7, with TRBD2 matching over 7 bases. Germline V lookup: CDR1 DFQATT, CDR2 SNEGSKA (reference sequence). This CDR3 has 15 residues. Germline trimming cut 6 bases from V and 3 bases from J; bases unmatched to any gene: 14. The CDR3 DNA sequence: TGCAGTGCCTCTACCTTGCTCTCTAGCGGCTACGAGCAGTACTTC. Translated: CSASTLLSSGYEQYF.

Many counts were recorded for this clonotype. The genes are TRBV28 and TRBJ2-7, with D unresolved. Germline V gene sequence: CDR1 MDHEN, CDR2 SYDVKM. V dropped 6 bases and J dropped 3 bases, with 9 bases sitting between them. This CDR3 has 12 amino acids. The CDR3 DNA is TGTGCCAGCAGCAACCTCAACTACGAGCAGTACTTC. It translates to CASSNLNYEQYF.

In its sample, this clonotype was seen many times. The genes are TRBV27 and TRBJ2-2; the D gene is possibly TRBD1 (5 bases). This CDR3 comprises 15 residues. The V end was cut by 1 base, the J end by 3 bases, with 9 bases between. Looked up from germline, CDR1 is MNHEY and CDR2 is SMNVEV (reference sequence). DNA of the CDR3: TGTGCCAGCAGTTTATTATCAGGGTACACCGGGGAGCTGTTTTTT. It translates to CASSLLSGYTGELFF.

This clonotype was observed many times. CDR3 DNA sequence: TGTGCCACCAGTAACAGACTTAGCAATCAGCCCCAGCATTTT. It yields the protein CATSNRLSNQPQHF. J is TRBJ1-5 and V is TRBV24-1; D unclear. Per the germline V gene, CDR1 is KGHDR and CDR2 is SFDVKD. Trimming removed 6 bases at V and 0 bases at J, with 8 bases between. This CDR3 comprises 14 residues.

Ten or more counts support this clonotype. The chain recombines TRBV30 with TRBJ1-1; D remains ambiguous. The V gene lost 3 bases and the J gene lost 5 bases, with 10 bases spanning the gap. There are 12 residues in the CDR3. Germline values: CDR1 GTSNPN, CDR2 SVGIG (reference sequence). The DNA of the CDR3 is TGTGCCTGGAGGGCCGGAGGGACTGAAGCTTTCTTT. It codes for CAWRAGGTEAFF.

This clonotype has ten or more counts. The chain uses TRBV9 and TRBJ2-7; D call uncertain. V lost 0 bases and J 2 bases, leaving 12 bases between the germline ends. The CDR3 has 15 residues. The germline V gene has CDR1 SGDLS and CDR2 YYNGEE. The CDR3 DNA follows: TGTGCCAGCAGCGTAGCTGACACAGCCACCTACGAGCAGTACTTC. It codes for CASSVADTATYEQYF.

The chain uses TRBV12-3 or TRBV12-4 and TRBJ1-2; D uncertain. Trimming stripped 5 bases from V and 4 bases from J, with 11 bases between. CDR3 length: 13 amino acids. The CDR3 sequence is CASSPPLVYGYTF. The CDR3 DNA reads as TGTGCCAGCAGTCCCCCGCTTGTCTATGGCTACACCTTC.

Only a few counts were recorded for this clonotype. Since a much larger clone is just one base distant, this may be a read error. V and J are TRBV11-3 and TRBJ1-3; D not resolved. The CDR3 consists of 14 residues. Germline V gene data show CDR1 as SGHNT and CDR2 as YENEEA. The CDR3 reads CASSLNQAGNTTYF. For the CDR3, the DNA is TGTGCCAGCAGCTTAAACCAGGCTGGAAACACCACATATTTT.

The rearrangement joins TRBV7-2 to TRBJ2-7; D is uncertain. CDR1 and CDR2 from the germline V gene are SGHTA and FQGNSA. Deletions cut 7 bases from V and 5 bases from J, with 12 bases between. This CDR3 comprises 12 residues. In DNA, the CDR3 is TGTGCCAGCACCCAAGGCTGGAACGAGCAGTACTTC. Translated, it gives CASTQGWNEQYF.

This clonotype has only a few counts. The gene calls are TRBV7-9 and TRBJ2-1; D perhaps matches TRBD2 (6 bases). The CDR3 consists of 18 residues. Germline-derived CDR1 and CDR2 are SEHNR and FQNEAQ (reference sequence). Trimming removed 3 bases from V and 0 bases from J, with 18 bases in between. CDR3 sequence: CASSFQGTPGSSYNEQFF. CDR3 coding DNA: TGTGCCAGCAGCTTCCAAGGGACTCCCGGGAGCTCCTACAATGAGCAGTTCTTC. The complete variable domain, with remaining parts taken from reference TRBV7-9 and TRBJ2-1, reads DTGVSQNPRHKITKRGQNVTFRCDPISEHNRLYWYRQTLGQGPEFLTYFQNEAQLEKSRLLSDRFSAERPKGSFSTLEIQRTEQGDSAMYLCASSFQGTPGSSYNEQFFGPGTRLTVL.

This clonotype was recorded at least ten times. This chain links TRBV5-1 with TRBJ2-3; TRBD2 might be the D (6 bases). This CDR3 contains 13 residues. CDR1 is SGHRS, CDR2 YFSETQ, per germline. V lost 4 bases and J lost 6, with 12 bases in between. The CDR3 loop is CASSDGTPDTQYF. CDR3 bases: TGCGCCAGCAGCGACGGGACTCCGGATACGCAGTATTTT.

There are many counts of this clonotype. The V call is TRBV15, the J call TRBJ2-5, with TRBD2 matching over 12 bases. Germline-derived CDR1 and CDR2 are LNHNV and YYDKDF (reference sequence). J gave up 5 bases and V 0 bases, and 7 bases lay outside the gene matches. CDR3 length: 17 amino acids. CDR3 sequence: CATSRDLAGGPWETQYF. The DNA of the CDR3 is TGTGCCACCAGCAGAGATCTAGCGGGAGGGCCGTGGGAGACCCAGTACTTC.

This clonotype was detected many times. The chain has TRBV19 and TRBJ2-3; TRBD2 agrees at 7 bases. Trimming removed 3 bases from V and 3 bases from J; junction bases left unmatched: 9. This CDR3 region has 16 residues. The germline V gene encodes CDR1 LNHDA and CDR2 SQIVND (reference sequence). CDR3 amino acids: CASSIIHAAGTDTQYF. The CDR3 DNA follows: TGTGCCAGTAGTATTATACACGCAGCGGGGACAGATACGCAGTATTTT.

A few counts support this clonotype. V and J are TRBV5-4 and TRBJ2-2; TRBD1 is a possible D gene (5 bases). V was shortened by 4 bases and J by 6 bases, with 16 bases between the two germline ends. Per germline, CDR1 SGHNT and CDR2 YYREEE (reference sequence). This CDR3 contains 15 residues. CDR3 nucleotides: TGTGCCAGCAGCCTGCTCCAGGGTGGCCCCGGGGAGCTGTTTTTT. It is translated as CASSLLQGGPGELFF.

The genes are TRBV28 and TRBJ1-2, with unresolved D. Germline V gene data show CDR1 as MDHEN and CDR2 as SYDVKM. The ends were cut back, 3 bases at V and 0 bases at J, with 8 bases in the middle. The CDR3 is 14 residues long. CDR3 protein: CASSFPASNYGYTF. DNA of the CDR3: TGTGCCAGCAGTTTCCCGGCCTCTAACTATGGCTACACCTTC.

The sample holds many counts of this clonotype. The chain has TRBV2 and TRBJ1-5; no firm D call. The V gene lost 3 bases and the J gene lost 4 bases, with 10 bases spanning the gap. Germline assignment: CDR1 SNHLY and CDR2 FYNNEI. The CDR3 has 14 residues. CDR3 in amino acids: CASSDRFQNQPQHF. The CDR3, as DNA: TGTGCCAGCAGTGATCGATTTCAGAATCAGCCCCAGCATTTT.

This chain links TRBV7-8 with TRBJ1-6, with TRBD1 as a possible D gene (5 bases). The CDR3 runs to 15 residues. Germline CDR1 SGHVS, CDR2 FQNEAQ. The germline V and J ends were trimmed by 1 base and 9 bases, with 13 bases remaining between them. The CDR3 DNA sequence: TGTGCCAGCAGCTTAGAACAGGCCGGGTTTTCACCCCTCCACTTT. Its translation: CASSLEQAGFSPLHF.